The 4 T cell receptor beta chains listed next were all sequenced from one sample in a study of cytomegalovirus exposure and HLA in healthy donors (dated by TCRdb to about 2017). Preparation of the library involved the immunoSEQ multiplex PCR assay. For the multiplex PCR, a mixture combining 60 forward primers for TCR Vbeta segments and 13 reverse primers for TCR Jbeta segments was used. This immuneACCESS table, as held by TCRdb, lists in-frame sequences with V and J called but not all clones. Of the missing ones, under half trace to an unresolved V gene in checked studies; the others have no known cause. The sample has around 200,000 clones on record. Clones ranked in the top ten supply 0.95% to 1.3% of the sample. Sequenced material: PBMCs. Every receptor here comes from a girl aged 2 to 10 in good health and CMV-seropositive.

The chain uses TRBV6-5 and TRBJ1-2; D call uncertain. Trimming took 0 bases from V and 2 from J, leaving 7 bases between them. Germline loops: CDR1 MNHEY, CDR2 SVGAGI. This CDR3 region has 14 residues. The CDR3 reads CASSYSRANYGYTF. In DNA, the CDR3 is TGTGCCAGCAGTTACTCGAGAGCCAACTATGGCTACACCTTC.

The rearrangement uses TRBV28 and TRBJ2-4; a weak D match, TRBD1 (6 bases). Trimming stripped 5 bases from V and 7 bases from J, with 18 bases between. The germline gives CDR1 MDHEN, CDR2 SYDVKM. The CDR3 is 15 amino acids. This chain's CDR3 is CASSPWDILGNIQYF. CDR3 bases: TGTGCCAGCAGTCCCTGGGACATTCTTGGGAACATTCAGTACTTC.

The chain joins TRBV6-6 to TRBJ1-5; 9 bases agree with TRBD1. Germline CDR1 reads MNHNY; CDR2 reads SVGAGI (reference sequence). The CDR3 runs 15 residues. J gave up 1 base and V 7 bases, and 5 bases lay outside the gene matches. The CDR3 here is CASTDRGWSNQPQHF. CDR3 nucleotides: TGTGCCAGCACGGACAGGGGATGGAGCAATCAGCCCCAGCATTTT.

The chain joins TRBV2 to TRBJ1-2, with 10 positions matching TRBD1. Per the germline V gene, CDR1 is SNHLY and CDR2 is FYNNEI. The CDR3 runs to 18 residues. Germline trimming cut 2 bases from V and 5 bases from J; bases unmatched to any gene: 14. The CDR3 region has the DNA TGTGCCAGCAGTGAACCCGGGGGACAGGGGCCCCCCCGGTATGGCTACACCTTC. Protein: CASSEPGGQGPPRYGYTF.